Listed below are T cell receptor beta chains from one sample, sequenced in a study of T-cell reconstitution after alpha-beta-depleted transplantation in children. TCRdb itself ran the PCR reads through MiXCR, one entry per CDR3 protein. The sample has hundreds of thousands of distinct CDR3 sequences, roughly an eighth seen once. The specimen comprised PBMCs from the stem cell graft donor, sampled from the stem cell graft. Receptors were obtained from a human donor who donated a stem cell graft to a child with combined immunodeficiency. Each CDR3 is given with its conserved first and last residue. Each record gives: D gene, V gene, J gene, clone size, CDR3 DNA, CDR3 protein. The D gene is left open where the match is weak. A clone size is listed for some rows: how often the clone was seen (once, few, many), or a class if it is expanded.

>NA|TRBV10-3|TRBJ2-2|many
TGTGCCATCAGTGAGGGGGTTCCAGGGGCTATCACCGGGGAGCTGTTTTTT
CAISEGVPGAITGELFF
>TRBD2|TRBV30|TRBJ2-1|few
TGTGCCTGGAGTACCCTAGCGGGGGGGCATGAGCAGTTCTTC
CAWSTLAGGHEQFF
>TRBD2|TRBV20-1|TRBJ2-1|NA
TGCAGTGCTAACCCTTTGCGGGGGGGCGAGGAGCAGTTCTTC
CSANPLRGGEEQFF
>NA|TRBV15|TRBJ1-4|NA
TGTGCCACAAGCAGCGAGGGGACTGAAAATGAAAAACTGTTTTTT
CATSSEGTENEKLFF
>TRBD1|TRBV15|TRBJ2-3|few
TGTGCCACCAGCAGAGCCGACCTCAGGGGGCTGCGCACAGATACGCAGTATTTT
CATSRADLRGLRTDTQYF
>NA|TRBV11-2|TRBJ1-2|few
TGTGCCAGCAGCTCTAATACAGGGCGGTACACCTTC
CASSSNTGRYTF
>NA|TRBV12-3/TRBV12-4|TRBJ1-1|NA
TGTGCCAGCAGCTACGCAGGGGATCGCCACCTTGAAGCTTTCTTT
CASSYAGDRHLEAFF
>TRBD2|TRBV7-8|TRBJ2-7|NA
TGTGCCAGCAGCATGCGGGGGAGCTCCTACGAGCAGTACTTC
CASSMRGSSYEQYF
>NA|TRBV6-2/TRBV6-3|TRBJ2-3|NA
TGTGCCAGCAGTCGACTCGATCAGGACACAGATACGCAGTATTTT
CASSRLDQDTDTQYF
>TRBD1|TRBV10-3|TRBJ2-7|many
TGTGCCATGAGACGGACAGGGCTAGAGGGGGAGCAGTACTTC
CAMRRTGLEGEQYF
>TRBD2|TRBV20-1|TRBJ2-5|NA
TGCAGTGCTATCGGGGGGGCTGAGCAAGAGACCCAGTACTTC
CSAIGGAEQETQYF
>NA|TRBV5-1|TRBJ2-2|many
TGCGCCAGCAGCTTAGACCAGGCGGGGGAGCTGTTTTTT
CASSLDQAGELFF
>NA|TRBV20-1|TRBJ2-7|NA
TGCAGTGCTACTAAGGGCCTAGCTTGGGGCCTCGAGCAGTACTTC
CSATKGLAWGLEQYF
>NA|TRBV12-3/TRBV12-4|TRBJ2-7|many
TGTGCCAGCAGTTTAAGCGGCAGGGCAGGCCACGAGCAGTACTTC
CASSLSGRAGHEQYF
>NA|TRBV6-5|TRBJ1-1|NA
TGTGCCAGCAGTTACTCCCGGACAGACTATAACACTGAAGCTTTCTTT
CASSYSRTDYNTEAFF
>NA|TRBV11-2|TRBJ2-1|few
TGTGCCAGCAGCCTATCCGGGGTCAAGGAGCAGTTCTTC
CASSLSGVKEQFF
>TRBD2|TRBV7-2|TRBJ2-3|NA
TGTGCCAGCAGCCAAGGGGGCGGGGGGGCCGGCACAGATACGCAGTATTTT
CASSQGGGGAGTDTQYF
>NA|TRBV27|TRBJ2-2|NA
TGTGCCAGCAGTTTAGCAATGGCGAACACCGGGGAGCTGTTTTTT
CASSLAMANTGELFF
>NA|TRBV6-2/TRBV6-3|TRBJ1-1|few
TGTGCCAGCAGTTACCCCCTAGGGGGTGAAGCTTTCTTT
CASSYPLGGEAFF
>NA|TRBV7-8|TRBJ2-3|few
TGTGCCAGCAGCTTAGTCCCCGGGAAAGGAGATACGCAGTATTTT
CASSLVPGKGDTQYF
>NA|TRBV30|TRBJ2-7|NA
TGTGCCTGGGGGACTCTCTACGAGCAGTACTTC
CAWGTLYEQYF
>TRBD1|TRBV5-1|TRBJ2-3|NA
TGCGCCAGCAGCCCGACAGGACAGGGAAGGGCAGATACGCAGTATTTT
CASSPTGQGRADTQYF
>NA|TRBV7-8|TRBJ2-2|many
TGTGCCAGCAGCTTATCTATAAGGCAGAACACCGGGGAGCTGTTTTTT
CASSLSIRQNTGELFF
>NA|TRBV7-8|TRBJ2-1|few
TGTGCCAGCAGCTTAGCTCGGCTAGCACGCGAGCAGTTCTTC
CASSLARLAREQFF
>TRBD1|TRBV7-3|TRBJ1-6|NA
TGTGCCAGCAGCTTAAATCAGGGGGCTTCACCCCTCCACTTT
CASSLNQGASPLHF
>TRBD2|TRBV2|TRBJ2-1|NA
TGTGCCAGTCAGCGGGAGAGCTCCTACAATGAGCAGTTCTTC
CASQRESSYNEQFF
>TRBD1|TRBV29-1|TRBJ2-5|few
TGCAGCGTTGAAAGGCGGGACAGGGGGCGAGAGACCCAGTACTTC
CSVERRDRGRETQYF
>NA|TRBV29-1|TRBJ2-3|many
TGCAGCGTCGCAGATTTTAGCACAGATACGCAGTATTTT
CSVADFSTDTQYF
>NA|TRBV7-2|TRBJ2-7|many
TGTGCCAGCCGGTCGACAGGTCTTTACGAGCAGTACTTC
CASRSTGLYEQYF
>TRBD2|TRBV12-3/TRBV12-4|TRBJ2-1|many
TGTGCCAGCAGTAGGGGGACTAGTACCTACAATGAGCAGTTCTTC
CASSRGTSTYNEQFF
>NA|TRBV12-3/TRBV12-4|TRBJ2-3|many
TGTGCCAGCCGCTTCGGATACACAGATACGCAGTATTTT
CASRFGYTDTQYF
>NA|TRBV7-2|TRBJ1-5|NA
TGTGCCAGCAGCGTAAGGGGCAGGGATCAGCCCCAGCATTTT
CASSVRGRDQPQHF
>NA|TRBV12-3/TRBV12-4|TRBJ2-3|NA
TGTGCCAATACGCTAATCACAGATACGCAGTATTTT
CANTLITDTQYF
>TRBD2|TRBV3-1|TRBJ2-7|NA
TGTGCCAGCAGCCAAGGTAATAGCGGGAGGGAGCAGTACTTC
CASSQGNSGREQYF
>NA|TRBV7-2|TRBJ1-1|few
TGTGCCAGCAGCTTCGCGACCGGGACCCAGAACACTGAAGCTTTCTTT
CASSFATGTQNTEAFF
>NA|TRBV11-2|TRBJ2-3|few
TGTGCCAGCAGCTGGACAGATACGCAGTATTTT
CASSWTDTQYF
>NA|TRBV4-3|TRBJ2-1|few
TGCGCCAGCAGCCAAGATGGTCCCCACAATGAGCAGTTCTTC
CASSQDGPHNEQFF
>NA|TRBV18|TRBJ2-3|NA
TGTGCCAGCTCACCCTTCTCCCGGAGCACAGATACGCAGTATTTT
CASSPFSRSTDTQYF
>TRBD1|TRBV20-1|TRBJ1-5|many
TGCAGTGCTAGAGCACAGGGGGTTGTGGGTCAGCCCCAGCATTTT
CSARAQGVVGQPQHF
>TRBD2|TRBV3-1|TRBJ2-7|NA
TGTGCCAGCAGCCACCAACGGACTAGCGGGAGGGCGCGGGAGCAGTACTTC
CASSHQRTSGRAREQYF
>NA|TRBV12-3/TRBV12-4|TRBJ1-2|NA
TGTGCCAGCAGACTAGGGGCCGCCCGGTACTATGGCTACACCTTC
CASRLGAARYYGYTF